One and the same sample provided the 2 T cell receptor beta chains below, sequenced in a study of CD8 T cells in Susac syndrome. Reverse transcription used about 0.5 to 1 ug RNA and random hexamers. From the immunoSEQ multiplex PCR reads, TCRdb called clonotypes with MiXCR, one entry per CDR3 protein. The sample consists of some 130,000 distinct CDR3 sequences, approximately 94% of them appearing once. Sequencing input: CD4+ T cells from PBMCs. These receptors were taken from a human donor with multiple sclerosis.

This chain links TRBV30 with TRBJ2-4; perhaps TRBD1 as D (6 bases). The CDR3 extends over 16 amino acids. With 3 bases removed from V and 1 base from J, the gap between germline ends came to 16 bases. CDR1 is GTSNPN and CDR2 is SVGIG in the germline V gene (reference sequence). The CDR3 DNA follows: TGTGCCTGGAGCGCCACAGGGAGCAGGGCCAAAAACATTCAGTACTTC. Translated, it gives CAWSATGSRAKNIQYF.

This chain's CDR3 is CSVDYGTGGAGLFF. The CDR3, as DNA: TGCAGCGTTGATTACGGGACAGGGGGCGCGGGGCTGTTTTTT. The chain has TRBV29-1 and TRBJ1-4; TRBD1 aligns across 12 bases. Germline CDR1 and CDR2: SQVTM and ANQGSEA. The length of the CDR3 is 14 residues. V shed 3 bases and J 14 bases; nucleotides not matched to a gene: 10. Full variable domain (rest looked up from reference TRBV29-1 and TRBJ1-4): SAVISQKPSRDICQRGTSLTIQCQVDSQVTMMFWYRQQPGQSLTLIATANQGSEATYESGFVIDKFPISRPNLTFSTLTVSNMSPEDSSIYLCSVDYGTGGAGLFFGSGTQLSVL.